A selection of T cell receptor beta chains follows, all from one sample in a study of CD4+ T cells in melanoma. Generated by immunoSEQ multiplex PCR, the TCRdb table keeps only in-frame clones and is missing some. Here the sample spans over 9,000 clones, roughly two thirds being singletons. The specimen was cells from a culture (not recorded whether cultured in vitro). Receptor source: a human donor with melanoma. CDR3s include the opening cysteine and the closing phenylalanine or tryptophan. The order of the fields is J gene, clone size, D gene, V gene, CDR3 protein, CDR3 DNA. The D gene is left open where the match is weak. A clone size is listed for some rows: how often the clone was seen (once, few, many), or a class if it is expanded.

j_call: TRBJ2-1; clone_size: once; d_call: -; v_call: TRBV5-1; cdr3_aa: CASTSRGDNEQFF; cdr3_nt: TGCGCCAGTACATCCCGGGGCGACAATGAGCAGTTCTTC
j_call: TRBJ1-2; clone_size: -; d_call: TRBD1; v_call: TRBV7-9; cdr3_aa: CASSHPRQQTGGSGYTF; cdr3_nt: TGTGCCAGCAGCCACCCTCGGCAACAGACAGGGGGTAGTGGCTACACCTTC
j_call: TRBJ1-4; clone_size: -; d_call: -; v_call: TRBV6-5; cdr3_aa: CASSSVPPKKLFF; cdr3_nt: TGTGCCAGCAGTTCGGTACCTCCGAAAAAACTGTTTTTT
j_call: TRBJ2-3; clone_size: -; d_call: -; v_call: TRBV6-4; cdr3_aa: CASSDVPSTDTQYF; cdr3_nt: TGTGCCAGCAGTGACGTCCCTAGCACAGATACGCAGTATTTT
j_call: TRBJ2-3; clone_size: -; d_call: -; v_call: TRBV5-1; cdr3_aa: CASSSGGGEDTQYF; cdr3_nt: TGCGCCAGCAGCTCGGGGGGCGGGGAAGATACGCAGTATTTT
j_call: TRBJ1-2; clone_size: -; d_call: TRBD1; v_call: TRBV10-3; cdr3_aa: CAISGGTGNYGYTF; cdr3_nt: TGTGCCATCAGTGGGGGGACAGGGAACTATGGCTACACCTTC
j_call: TRBJ1-5; clone_size: -; d_call: -; v_call: TRBV5-4; cdr3_aa: CASSGGPNQPQHF; cdr3_nt: TGTGCCAGCAGCGGCGGACCCAATCAGCCCCAGCATTTT
j_call: TRBJ2-2; clone_size: few; d_call: TRBD2; v_call: TRBV19; cdr3_aa: CASRAGRNTGELFF; cdr3_nt: TGTGCGAGCCGAGCGGGAAGGAACACCGGGGAGCTGTTTTTT
j_call: TRBJ1-5; clone_size: once; d_call: TRBD1; v_call: TRBV10-3; cdr3_aa: CATKQGEYNQPQHF; cdr3_nt: TGTGCCACAAAACAGGGGGAATACAATCAGCCCCAGCATTTT
j_call: TRBJ2-3; clone_size: -; d_call: -; v_call: TRBV29-1; cdr3_aa: CSVQPSRPGTDTQYF; cdr3_nt: TGCAGCGTTCAACCCTCCCGGCCGGGAACAGATACGCAGTATTTT
j_call: TRBJ1-2; clone_size: -; d_call: -; v_call: TRBV9; cdr3_aa: CASSVGRTSAVYGYTF; cdr3_nt: TGTGCCAGCAGCGTAGGGAGGACCTCCGCGGTCTATGGCTACACCTTC
j_call: TRBJ2-7; clone_size: -; d_call: -; v_call: TRBV10-3; cdr3_aa: CAISNAQALGEYF; cdr3_nt: TGTGCCATCAGTAACGCGCAGGCGCTTGGGGAGTACTTC
j_call: TRBJ1-6; clone_size: few; d_call: -; v_call: TRBV4-1; cdr3_aa: CASSQGPGQTPLHF; cdr3_nt: TGCGCCAGCAGCCAAGGCCCGGGGCAGACACCCCTCCACTTT
j_call: TRBJ2-1; clone_size: -; d_call: -; v_call: TRBV18; cdr3_aa: CASSPSGRGDEQFF; cdr3_nt: TGTGCCAGCTCACCCTCGGGCAGGGGGGATGAGCAGTTCTTC
j_call: TRBJ1-1; clone_size: few; d_call: -; v_call: TRBV29-1; cdr3_aa: CSAQNTEAFF; cdr3_nt: TGCAGCGCGCAGAACACTGAAGCTTTCTTT
j_call: TRBJ2-1; clone_size: -; d_call: -; v_call: TRBV27; cdr3_aa: CASSAARFASYNEQFF; cdr3_nt: TGTGCCAGCAGTGCCGCGCGGTTCGCCTCCTACAATGAGCAGTTCTTC
j_call: TRBJ2-7; clone_size: -; d_call: -; v_call: TRBV11-2; cdr3_aa: CASSSRGTKRSSYEQYF; cdr3_nt: TGTGCCAGCAGCTCGAGGGGGACCAAAAGGAGCTCCTACGAGCAGTACTTC
j_call: TRBJ1-1; clone_size: -; d_call: -; v_call: TRBV11-2; cdr3_aa: CASSLVWGAEAFF; cdr3_nt: TGTGCCAGCAGCTTAGTGTGGGGGGCTGAAGCTTTCTTT
j_call: TRBJ1-1; clone_size: once; d_call: TRBD1; v_call: TRBV2; cdr3_aa: CASSGQGAVGTEAFF; cdr3_nt: TGTGCCAGCAGTGGGCAGGGGGCAGTCGGCACTGAAGCTTTCTTT
j_call: TRBJ2-3; clone_size: -; d_call: TRBD2; v_call: TRBV11-2; cdr3_aa: CASSRSSAGGLSDTQYF; cdr3_nt: TGTGCCAGCAGCCGATCCTCAGCGGGGGGCCTGTCGGATACGCAGTATTTT
j_call: TRBJ2-7; clone_size: -; d_call: -; v_call: TRBV27; cdr3_aa: CASSQDGLNSYEQYF; cdr3_nt: TGTGCCAGCTCTCAGGACGGGTTAAACTCCTACGAGCAGTACTTC
j_call: TRBJ1-6; clone_size: -; d_call: -; v_call: TRBV11-2; cdr3_aa: CASSAPQGASPLHF; cdr3_nt: TGTGCCAGCAGCGCACCTCAGGGTGCTTCACCCCTCCACTTT
j_call: TRBJ2-5; clone_size: -; d_call: TRBD2; v_call: TRBV29-1; cdr3_aa: CSSTSGAGETQYF; cdr3_nt: TGCAGCTCGACTAGCGGGGCGGGAGAGACCCAGTACTTC
j_call: TRBJ1-5; clone_size: once; d_call: -; v_call: TRBV7-9; cdr3_aa: CASSLGSRQVSNQPQHF; cdr3_nt: TGTGCCAGCAGCTTAGGTTCTAGACAGGTTAGCAATCAGCCCCAGCATTTT
j_call: TRBJ1-4; clone_size: -; d_call: -; v_call: TRBV6-5; cdr3_aa: CASSPREGSNEKLFF; cdr3_nt: TGTGCCAGCAGCCCCCGGGAGGGGAGCAATGAAAAACTGTTTTTT
j_call: TRBJ1-1; clone_size: few; d_call: -; v_call: TRBV5-4; cdr3_aa: CASSLYERLNTEAFF; cdr3_nt: TGTGCCAGCAGCTTGTACGAGCGGTTGAACACTGAAGCTTTCTTT
j_call: TRBJ2-1; clone_size: -; d_call: TRBD2; v_call: TRBV9; cdr3_aa: CASSVLGTRFSEQFF; cdr3_nt: TGTGCCAGCAGCGTATTAGGGACTAGGTTCAGTGAGCAGTTCTTC
j_call: TRBJ2-3; clone_size: -; d_call: -; v_call: TRBV5-1; cdr3_aa: CASLRGGSTDTQYF; cdr3_nt: TGCGCCAGCCTCAGGGGCGGGAGCACAGATACGCAGTATTTT
j_call: TRBJ1-2; clone_size: few; d_call: -; v_call: TRBV7-1; cdr3_aa: CASSFLANYGYTF; cdr3_nt: TGTGCCAGCAGCTTTTTGGCTAACTATGGCTACACCTTC
j_call: TRBJ1-1; clone_size: -; d_call: -; v_call: TRBV5-6; cdr3_aa: CASSYTGNTEAFF; cdr3_nt: TGTGCCAGCAGCTATACAGGGAACACTGAAGCTTTCTTT
j_call: TRBJ2-1; clone_size: -; d_call: TRBD2; v_call: TRBV30; cdr3_aa: CAWSTGLAGIDEQFF; cdr3_nt: TGTGCCTGGAGTACGGGACTAGCGGGGATTGATGAGCAGTTCTTC
j_call: TRBJ2-7; clone_size: -; d_call: -; v_call: TRBV15; cdr3_aa: CATSDYPNYEQYF; cdr3_nt: TGTGCCACTTCGGATTATCCTAACTACGAGCAGTACTTC
j_call: TRBJ1-3; clone_size: -; d_call: -; v_call: TRBV11-2; cdr3_aa: CASSKLMVVNTIYF; cdr3_nt: TGTGCCAGCAGCAAGCTTATGGTAGTAAACACCATATATTTT
j_call: TRBJ1-6; clone_size: -; d_call: -; v_call: TRBV19; cdr3_aa: CASSSSQPFSPLHF; cdr3_nt: TGTGCCAGTAGTTCGAGCCAGCCATTTTCACCCCTCCACTTT
j_call: TRBJ1-1; clone_size: -; d_call: -; v_call: TRBV7-2; cdr3_aa: CASSPGRMNTEAFF; cdr3_nt: TGTGCCAGCAGCCCGGGACGGATGAACACTGAAGCTTTCTTT
j_call: TRBJ2-7; clone_size: -; d_call: -; v_call: TRBV11-3; cdr3_aa: CASSLKQYEQYF; cdr3_nt: TGTGCCAGCAGCTTAAAACAGTACGAGCAGTACTTC
j_call: TRBJ2-2; clone_size: -; d_call: -; v_call: TRBV10-3; cdr3_aa: CAISDRGAATGELFF; cdr3_nt: TGTGCCATCAGTGACCGTGGGGCGGCCACCGGGGAGCTGTTTTTT
j_call: TRBJ2-1; clone_size: -; d_call: TRBD1; v_call: TRBV6-5; cdr3_aa: CASSRGQGLNEQFF; cdr3_nt: TGTGCCAGCAGTCGGGGACAGGGGTTGAATGAGCAGTTCTTC
j_call: TRBJ1-1; clone_size: -; d_call: -; v_call: TRBV5-1; cdr3_aa: CASSFGQTTMNTEAFF; cdr3_nt: TGCGCCAGCAGCTTCGGGCAGACGACTATGAACACTGAAGCTTTCTTT
j_call: TRBJ1-5; clone_size: -; d_call: TRBD1; v_call: TRBV30; cdr3_aa: CAWAGTGGRLGQPQHF; cdr3_nt: TGTGCCTGGGCCGGGACAGGGGGCAGGTTGGGGCAGCCCCAGCATTTT
j_call: TRBJ2-2; clone_size: few; d_call: -; v_call: TRBV7-2; cdr3_aa: CASSLAGTGGTGELFF; cdr3_nt: TGTGCCAGCAGCTTAGCAGGGACCGGTGGCACCGGGGAGCTGTTTTTT
j_call: TRBJ2-3; clone_size: once; d_call: -; v_call: TRBV28; cdr3_aa: CASSLPGASTDTQYF; cdr3_nt: TGTGCCAGCAGTTTACCCGGGGCTAGCACAGATACGCAGTATTTT
j_call: TRBJ2-7; clone_size: -; d_call: -; v_call: TRBV5-1; cdr3_aa: CASSLGPTETYEQYF; cdr3_nt: TGCGCCAGCAGCTTGGGACCTACAGAAACCTACGAGCAGTACTTC
j_call: TRBJ1-3; clone_size: -; d_call: -; v_call: TRBV5-1; cdr3_aa: CASSLIVGTPSKNTIYF; cdr3_nt: TGCGCCAGCAGCTTGATTGTCGGGACACCGTCTAAGAACACCATATATTTT
j_call: TRBJ1-1; clone_size: -; d_call: TRBD1; v_call: TRBV5-1; cdr3_aa: CASSWGGQGNTEAFF; cdr3_nt: TGCGCCAGCAGCTGGGGGGGACAGGGTAACACTGAAGCTTTCTTT
j_call: TRBJ2-7; clone_size: -; d_call: -; v_call: TRBV5-1; cdr3_aa: CASSAHDATYEQYF; cdr3_nt: TGCGCCAGCAGCGCCCACGACGCCACCTACGAGCAGTACTTC